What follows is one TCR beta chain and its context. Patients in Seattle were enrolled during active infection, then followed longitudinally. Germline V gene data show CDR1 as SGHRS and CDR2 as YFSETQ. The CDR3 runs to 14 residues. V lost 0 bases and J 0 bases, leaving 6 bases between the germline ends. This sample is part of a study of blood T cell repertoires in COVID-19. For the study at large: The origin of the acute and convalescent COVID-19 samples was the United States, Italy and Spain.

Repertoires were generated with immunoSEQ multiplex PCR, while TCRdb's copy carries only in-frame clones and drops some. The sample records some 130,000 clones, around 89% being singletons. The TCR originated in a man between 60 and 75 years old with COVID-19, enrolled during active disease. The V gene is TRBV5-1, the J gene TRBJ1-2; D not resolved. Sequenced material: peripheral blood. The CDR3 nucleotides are TGCGCCAGCAGCTTGGAATCCGCTAACTATGGCTACACCTTC. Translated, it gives CASSLESANYGYTF.